This TCR beta chain originates from a study of cytomegalovirus exposure and HLA in healthy donors. Study-wide results and limits: An apparent linkage of common viral pathogens to several of the most significant clusters emerged in a later analysis. Later genetic work tied a missense DCLRE1C variant to beta-chain V and J trimming. Donor immune exposure was known only as CMV serostatus.

The PCR employed 60 Vbeta primers together with 13 Jbeta primers. Original methodology: Roughly 10 million shared chains were among approximately 87 million unique TCR beta chains counted in a later analysis. Only in-frame clones appear in the TCRdb table, and some are missing; sequencing was by immunoSEQ multiplex PCR. Clone size and V and J calls were adopted from that table, with D and trimming inferred from the DNA. The sample has around 260,000 clones, about 80% seen once. Per the germline V gene, CDR1 is MDHEN and CDR2 is SYDVKM. The CDR3 is 13 residues long. Between the trimmed V and J ends, which lost 5 bases and 4 bases, there was a span of 11 bases. Points on this clone: What it recognizes is unknown.

The material sequenced was PBMCs. J is TRBJ1-2 and V is TRBV28; D gene uncertain. This clonotype was obtained from a girl aged 2-9 years in good health and CMV-seronegative. CDR3 nucleotides: TGTGCCAGCAGTGCGCGGGCTTCCTATGGCTACACCTTC. This gives the protein CASSARASYGYTF.